What follows are 17 T cell receptor beta chains derived from one specimen sequenced in a study of blood T cell repertoires in COVID-19. Data came from immunoSEQ multiplex PCR; TCRdb stores just in-frame clones and leaves some out. The sample contains approximately 260,000 clones, 75% to 90% of which appear only once. The material sequenced was peripheral blood. The receptors shown here come from a human donor in a cohort sampled during active COVID-19.

The chain combines TRBV3-1 (or the pseudogene TRBV3-2) with TRBJ1-2, with TRBD1 matching 7 bases. In germline, CDR1 is LGHDT, CDR2 YNNKEL (reference sequence). V dropped 0 bases and J dropped 8; count of bases not matched to a gene: 9. The CDR3 spans 15 residues. This CDR3 is CASSQEGGRVEGYTF. Written as DNA, the CDR3 is TGTGCCAGCAGCCAAGAAGGGGGCAGGGTGGAAGGCTACACCTTC.

The chain carries TRBV5-5 and TRBJ2-7, with TRBD1 identical over 7 bases. CDR1 and CDR2 from the germline V gene are SGHKS and YYEKEE (reference sequence). This CDR3 has 15 residues. Trimming cost V 4 bases and J 3 bases; bases outside gene matches: 10. The CDR3 here is CASSIHRDRVYEQYF. The CDR3 DNA is TGTGCCAGCAGCATACACCGGGACAGAGTCTACGAGCAGTACTTC.

This clone was detected a few times. The chain joins TRBV6-6 to TRBJ2-7, with 7 bases fitting TRBD2. The CDR3 runs 13 residues. The junction had 2 bases not matched to a gene; V was cut back by 2 bases and J by 4 bases. From germline, CDR1 is MNHNY and CDR2 SVGAGI (reference sequence). The CDR3 coding sequence is TGTGCCAGCAGTTACGGGCGGGAGTACGAGCAGTACTTC. Translation gives CASSYGREYEQYF.

The J gene is TRBJ2-1, the V gene TRBV19, with 15 positions matching TRBD2. Per germline, CDR1 LNHDA and CDR2 SQIVND (reference sequence). The junction had 8 bases not matched to a gene; V was cut back by 4 bases and J by 7 bases. The CDR3 runs to 17 residues. CDR3 residues: CASSRTSGRVWHNEQFF. DNA for the CDR3: TGTGCCAGTAGTAGGACTAGCGGGAGGGTCTGGCATAATGAGCAGTTCTTC.

The V call is TRBV2, the J call TRBJ1-3; D not resolved. The V end lost 0 bases, the J end lost 5 bases, and 11 bases lay between the germline ends. The CDR3 spans 15 residues. Germline V lookup: CDR1 SNHLY, CDR2 FYNNEI. CDR3 coding DNA: TGTGCCAGCAGTGAAGCGGGAGGATTCAGAAACACCATATATTTT. This sequence encodes CASSEAGGFRNTIYF.

The chain employs TRBV7-9 and TRBJ1-2; tentatively, D is TRBD1 (5 bases). V lost 3 bases to trimming and J lost 6 bases, with 17 bases between them. Germline V CDR1 and CDR2: SEHNR, FQNEAQ (reference sequence). This CDR3 has 15 residues. The DNA of the CDR3 is TGTGCCAGCAGCTTCGGGGGTGGGGCTGATAATGGCTACACCTTC. Protein sequence: CASSFGGGADNGYTF.

This chain joins TRBV5-6 and TRBJ2-7, with 10 bases that match TRBD2. The ends lost 2 bases at V and 2 bases at J; junction bases unmatched: 10. The V gene's germline CDR1 is SGHDT and CDR2 YYEEEE. The CDR3 runs 17 residues. CDR3 protein: CASSFWASGSLPYEQYF. CDR3 coding DNA: TGTGCCAGCAGCTTCTGGGCTAGCGGGAGTTTGCCCTACGAGCAGTACTTC.

The chain couples TRBV9 to TRBJ1-2; 11 bases match TRBD1. The CDR3 has 18 amino acids. The germline gives CDR1 SGDLS, CDR2 YYNGEE. Trimming cost V 3 bases and J 1 base; bases outside gene matches: 11. The CDR3 DNA reads as TGTGCCAGCAGCGCGTTACCGGGACAGGGGGTTCTTAACTATGGCTACACCTTC. Its protein is CASSALPGQGVLNYGYTF.

The V gene is TRBV7-2, the J gene TRBJ2-4; D may be TRBD1 (6 bases). The CDR3 loop spans 16 amino acids. With 4 bases removed from V and 8 bases from J, the gap between germline ends came to 21 bases. Germline CDR1 reads SGHTA; CDR2 reads FQGNSA. For the CDR3, the DNA is TGTGCCAGCAGCTCCAGGGGCAGGGCCGTTCGGGACATTCAGTACTTC. It encodes CASSSRGRAVRDIQYF.

This clone was detected only a few times. The J gene is TRBJ1-3, the V gene TRBV28; D is ambiguous. V gave up 5 bases and J gave up 0 bases, with 8 bases separating them. Germline CDR1 is MDHEN and CDR2 is SYDVKM. The CDR3 totals 14 residues. CDR3 residues: CASSQLHSGNTIYF. CDR3 bases: TGTGCCAGCAGTCAACTCCACTCTGGAAACACCATATATTTT.

The V gene is TRBV5-6, the J gene TRBJ1-4; tentatively, D is TRBD1 (6 bases). CDR1 and CDR2 (germline): SGHDT, YYEEEE. The CDR3 runs 14 residues. V was trimmed by 4 bases and J by 7 bases, leaving 14 bases between them. Here the CDR3 reads CASSRGAGTEKLFF. CDR3 in DNA: TGTGCCAGCAGCCGGGGGGCAGGGACTGAAAAACTGTTTTTT.

In DNA form, the CDR3 reads TGTGCCAGCAGCCGAGACAGGAGCAATCAGCCCCAGCATTTT. This encodes CASSRDRSNQPQHF. The rearrangement joins TRBV6-5 to TRBJ1-5, with D maybe TRBD1 (6 bases). V was shortened by 6 bases and J by 1 base, with 10 bases between the two germline ends. Germline-derived CDR1 and CDR2 are MNHEY and SVGAGI. The CDR3 sequence is 14 residues long.

Only a few counts were recorded for this clone. The chain has TRBV5-1 and TRBJ1-3, with D maybe TRBD1 (5 bases). V was trimmed by 4 bases and J by 2 bases, leaving 16 bases between them. This CDR3 is built from 16 residues. Germline assignment: CDR1 SGHRS and CDR2 YFSETQ. DNA for the CDR3: TGCGCCAGCAGCCGGAATCGCGGGGGGACTGGAAACACCATATATTTT. It is translated as CASSRNRGGTGNTIYF.

The chain couples TRBV7-2 to TRBJ2-5; 14 bases align to TRBD2. Germline-derived CDR1 and CDR2 are SGHTA and FQGNSA. Trimming removed 5 bases from V and 5 bases from J; junction bases left unmatched: 7. This CDR3 has 16 residues. The DNA of the CDR3 is TGTGCCAGCAGCCCTCGACTAGCGGGGGGGCGCGAGACCCAGTACTTC. Amino acids: CASSPRLAGGRETQYF.

J is TRBJ2-7 and V is TRBV5-4; TRBD2 agrees at 7 bases. CDR3 length equals 15 residues. The V gene end was trimmed by 1 base and the J gene end by 8 bases; junction bases not matched to a gene: 12. Per germline, CDR1 SGHNT and CDR2 YYREEE (reference sequence). Written as DNA, the CDR3 is TGTGCCAGCAGCTTGTGGGAGGGGTCGGTCGGCAAGCAGTACTTC. Protein sequence: CASSLWEGSVGKQYF.

V gene TRBV7-2 combines with J gene TRBJ2-3; TRBD2 aligns across 10 bases. This CDR3 is 15 amino acids long. Germline assignment: CDR1 SGHTA and CDR2 FQGNSA. Losses at the gene ends were 5 bases for V and 8 bases for J; bases not matched to a gene: 10. CDR3 region: CASSITSGAAGTQYF. DNA of the CDR3: TGTGCCAGCAGCATCACTAGCGGGGCGGCCGGTACGCAGTATTTT.

The rearrangement uses TRBV5-1 and TRBJ1-3, with D perhaps TRBD1 (5 bases). Trimming pared 0 bases from V and 0 bases from J, leaving 10 bases between. The CDR3 runs to 16 residues. Germline V gene lookup returns CDR1 SGHRS and CDR2 YFSETQ. This CDR3 is CASSLGGPSSGNTIYF. CDR3 DNA sequence: TGCGCCAGCAGCTTGGGGGGCCCGAGCTCTGGAAACACCATATATTTT.